The T cell receptor beta chain described here comes from a study of Graves' ophthalmopathy and Graves' hyperthyroidism. Study-level information: Prior to any treatment, peripheral blood was collected at the time of initial diagnosis.

RNA transcripts provided the template for amplifying TCR beta CDR3 regions. First-round RT-PCR relied on HTBI primers, and a second-round multiplex PCR came next. TCRdb re-called the multiplex PCR reads with MiXCR, one entry per CDR3 protein. The sample includes hundreds of thousands of distinct CDR3 sequences, around a fifth seen only once; the top ten take about 6.6%. This clonotype was seen ten or more times. No progression to ophthalmopathy over 18 months defined stable hyperthyroidism. The PBMCs had their origin in approximately 10 ml of fresh peripheral blood. The specimen was peripheral blood. The sequence derives from a woman aged 18-29 years with stable Graves' hyperthyroidism. Some clones in this sample may be carry-over from other donors' samples.

CDR3 loop: CASSQDSRQCFF. DNA of the CDR3: TGCGCCAGCAGCCAAGATTCCCGACAGTGTTTCTTT. The V call is TRBV4-1, the J call TRBJ1-1; D is possibly TRBD1 (5 bases). The CDR3 spans 12 residues. V lost 0 bases and J 13 bases, leaving 12 bases between the germline ends. CDR1 is MGHRA, CDR2 YSYEKL, per germline.